This is a list of T cell receptor beta chains from one sample in a study of blood T cell repertoires in COVID-19. Sequencing was performed with immunoSEQ multiplex PCR; in TCRdb, only in-frame clones are kept and a portion is missing. The sample gives 250,000 to 350,000 clones, roughly nine tenths of which show up once; roughly 18% is in the top ten. The sequencing input was PBMCs or T cells enriched from blood (not recorded which). These receptors came from a woman under 40 who had recovered from COVID-19. Each CDR3 is given with its conserved first and last residue. D genes are given only for firm matches. Expanded clones get a size class; other rows say once, few or many, or leave the size out.

v_gene	j_gene	d_gene	abundance	CDR3nt	CDR3aa
TRBV5-5	TRBJ1-2	-	-	TGTGCCAGCAGCTTAAGAGGAGATTATGGCTACACCTTC	CASSLRGDYGYTF
TRBV5-1	TRBJ2-7	-	-	TGCGCCAGCAGCCCAGGACTGGGTTACGAGCAGTACTTC	CASSPGLGYEQYF
TRBV27	TRBJ2-7	-	-	TGTGCCACCGAAGGGCCTCCGGGGGAGCAGTACTTC	CATEGPPGEQYF
TRBV18	TRBJ1-2	TRBD1	-	TGTGCCAGCTCACTTTCCGGGACAGACTATGGCTACACCTTC	CASSLSGTDYGYTF
TRBV11-1	TRBJ2-5	-	-	TGTGCCAGCAGCTTGGGCGTCCGGGAGACCCAGTACTTC	CASSLGVRETQYF
TRBV27	TRBJ2-3	TRBD1	-	TGTGCCAGCAGTTTAAGGGGGCTGGAGTTGACAGATACGCAGTATTTT	CASSLRGLELTDTQYF
TRBV7-9	TRBJ2-5	-	-	TGTGCCAGCAAAAAGCTCCAAGAGACCCAGTACTTC	CASKKLQETQYF
TRBV6-4	TRBJ2-1	TRBD1	-	TGTGCCAGCAGGAGAGACAGGGTCTCCTACAATGAGCAGTTCTTC	CASRRDRVSYNEQFF
TRBV19	TRBJ2-2	TRBD1	-	TGTGCCAGTAGGGGTCGGACAGGGCCAATTGATTCGAACACCGGGGAGCTGTTTTTT	CASRGRTGPIDSNTGELFF
TRBV2	TRBJ2-6	-	-	TGTGCCAGCGGAAGTGGGGGGTCTGGGGCCAACGTCCTGACTTTC	CASGSGGSGANVLTF
TRBV27	TRBJ2-3	-	-	TGTGCCAGCAGTCCCCGGGATCCGAGAGATACGCAGTATTTT	CASSPRDPRDTQYF
TRBV5-8	TRBJ1-1	-	-	TGTGCCAGCAGCTTGGGTGCTATTGGGAACACTGAAGCTTTCTTT	CASSLGAIGNTEAFF
TRBV2	TRBJ2-1	-	-	TGTGCCAGCAACCTAGACGGCGGGAATGAGCAGTTCTTC	CASNLDGGNEQFF
TRBV5-1	TRBJ2-7	-	-	TGCGCCAGCAGCGGCATAGGGGGAGCTCGCGAGCAGTACTTC	CASSGIGGAREQYF
TRBV18	TRBJ2-3	-	-	TGTGCCAGCTCACCACAAGAGGAAGATACGCAGTATTTT	CASSPQEEDTQYF
TRBV29-1	TRBJ2-4	-	-	TGCAGCGTTGACTCGGTAGCCAAAAACATTCAGTACTTC	CSVDSVAKNIQYF
TRBV11-2	TRBJ1-3	-	-	TGTGCCAGCAGCTTACGGGGGGCTGGGTCTGGAAACACCATATATTTT	CASSLRGAGSGNTIYF
TRBV2	TRBJ2-7	TRBD1	-	TGTGCCAGCAGTGATGGGATAATGGGACAGGGGAGCGACGAGCAGTACTTC	CASSDGIMGQGSDEQYF
TRBV7-9	TRBJ1-2	TRBD1	once	TGTGCCAGCAGCTTAGGACAGGGTGACTATGGCTACACCTTC	CASSLGQGDYGYTF
TRBV3-1/TRBV3-2	TRBJ2-1	-	-	TGTGCCAGCCAAGCTCCGGGACACCCCTACAATGAGCAGTTCTTC	CASQAPGHPYNEQFF
TRBV21-1	TRBJ1-1	-	-	TGTGCCAGCAGCCCCGGCCGGGGGGACACTGAAGCTTTCTTT	CASSPGRGDTEAFF
TRBV4-3	TRBJ1-2	-	-	TGCGCCAGCAGCCAAGATTCCACCAGGAACTATGGCTACACCTTC	CASSQDSTRNYGYTF
TRBV7-9	TRBJ2-2	TRBD1	-	TGTGCCGCTCCTACCCTGCAGGGGGAATGGAACACCGGGGAGCTGTTTTTT	CAAPTLQGEWNTGELFF
TRBV30	TRBJ2-1	TRBD1	-	TGTGCCTCGACGAAACCGGGACAGGGGGCCTACAATGAGCAGTTCTTC	CASTKPGQGAYNEQFF
TRBV7-9	TRBJ1-4	TRBD1	once	TGTGCCAGCAGCACCGCGACAGGGGGGCCCGAAAAACTGTTTTTT	CASSTATGGPEKLFF